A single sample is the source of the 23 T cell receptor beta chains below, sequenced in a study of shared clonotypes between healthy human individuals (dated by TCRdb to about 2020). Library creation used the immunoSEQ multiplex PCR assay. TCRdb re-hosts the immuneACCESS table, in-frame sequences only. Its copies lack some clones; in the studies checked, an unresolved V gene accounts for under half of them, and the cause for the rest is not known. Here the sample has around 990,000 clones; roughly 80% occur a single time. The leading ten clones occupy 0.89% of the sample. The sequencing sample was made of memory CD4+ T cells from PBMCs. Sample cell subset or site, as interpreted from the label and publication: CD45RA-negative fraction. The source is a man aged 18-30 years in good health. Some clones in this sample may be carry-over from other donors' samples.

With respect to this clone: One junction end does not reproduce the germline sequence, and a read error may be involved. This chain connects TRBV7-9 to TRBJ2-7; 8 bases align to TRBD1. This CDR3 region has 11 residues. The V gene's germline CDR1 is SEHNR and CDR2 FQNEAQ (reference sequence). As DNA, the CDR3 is TGTGCCAGCAGCTTAGCAACAGGGGGAACCTTC. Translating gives CASSLATGGTF. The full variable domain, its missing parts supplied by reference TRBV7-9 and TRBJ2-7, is DTGVSQNPRHKITKRGQNVTFRCDPISEHNRLYWYRQTLGQGPEFLTYFQNEAQLEKSRLLSDRFSAERPKGSFSTLEIQRTEQGDSAMYLCASSLATGGTFGPGTRLTVT.

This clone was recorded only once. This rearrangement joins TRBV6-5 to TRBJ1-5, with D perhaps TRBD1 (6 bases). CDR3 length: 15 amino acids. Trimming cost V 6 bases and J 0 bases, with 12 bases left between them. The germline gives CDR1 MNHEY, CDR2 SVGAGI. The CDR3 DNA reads TGTGCCAGCAGGCCCTACAGGGATAGCAATCAGCCCCAGCATTTT. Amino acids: CASRPYRDSNQPQHF.

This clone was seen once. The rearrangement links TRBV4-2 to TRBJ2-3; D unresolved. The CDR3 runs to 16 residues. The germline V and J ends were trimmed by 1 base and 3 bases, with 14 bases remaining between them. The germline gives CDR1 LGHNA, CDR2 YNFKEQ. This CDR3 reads CASSQGGQARTDTQYF. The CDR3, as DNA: TGTGCCAGCAGCCAAGGGGGTCAGGCAAGAACAGATACGCAGTATTTT.

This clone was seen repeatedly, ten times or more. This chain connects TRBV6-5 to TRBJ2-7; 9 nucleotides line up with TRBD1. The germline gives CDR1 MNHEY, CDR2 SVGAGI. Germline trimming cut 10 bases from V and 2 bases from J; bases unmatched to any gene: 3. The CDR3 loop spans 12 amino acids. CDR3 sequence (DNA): TGTGCCACACGACAGGGGGCCTACGAGCAGTACTTC. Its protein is CATRQGAYEQYF.

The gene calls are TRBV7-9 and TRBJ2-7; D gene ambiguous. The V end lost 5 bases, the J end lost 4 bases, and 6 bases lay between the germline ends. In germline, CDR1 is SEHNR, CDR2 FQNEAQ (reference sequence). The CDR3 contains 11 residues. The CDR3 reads CASSPDYEQYF. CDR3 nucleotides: TGTGCCAGCAGCCCCGATTACGAGCAGTACTTC.

Here the CDR3 DNA reads TGTGCCAGCAGCTTACCCCCGGAAAGAAACACCGGGGAGCTGTTTTTT. It yields the protein CASSLPPERNTGELFF. The rearrangement uses TRBV7-2 and TRBJ2-2; unclear D gene. The CDR3 has 16 amino acids. CDR1 and CDR2 from the germline V gene are SGHTA and FQGNSA. V lost 2 bases, J lost 2 bases, and 12 bases lay in between.

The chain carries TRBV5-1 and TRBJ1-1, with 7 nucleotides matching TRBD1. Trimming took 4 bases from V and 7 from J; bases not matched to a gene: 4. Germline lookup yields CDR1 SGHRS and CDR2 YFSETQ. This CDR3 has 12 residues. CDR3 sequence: CASSATGLEAFF. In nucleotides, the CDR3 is TGCGCCAGCAGCGCGACAGGGCTTGAAGCTTTCTTT.

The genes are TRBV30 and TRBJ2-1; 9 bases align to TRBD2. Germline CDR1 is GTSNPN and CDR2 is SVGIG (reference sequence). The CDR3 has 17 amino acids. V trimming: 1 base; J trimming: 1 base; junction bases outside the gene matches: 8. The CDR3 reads CAWSEGASGISYNEQFF. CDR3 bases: TGTGCCTGGAGTGAGGGGGCTAGCGGGATTTCCTACAATGAGCAGTTCTTC.

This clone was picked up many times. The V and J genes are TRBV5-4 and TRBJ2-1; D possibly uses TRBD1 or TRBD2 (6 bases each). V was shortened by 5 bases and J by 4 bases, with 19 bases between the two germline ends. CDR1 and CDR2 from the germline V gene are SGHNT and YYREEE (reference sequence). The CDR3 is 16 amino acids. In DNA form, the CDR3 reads TGTGCCAGCAGTATGGGGGGTGGACAGAGTTACAATGAGCAGTTCTTC. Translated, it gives CASSMGGGQSYNEQFF.

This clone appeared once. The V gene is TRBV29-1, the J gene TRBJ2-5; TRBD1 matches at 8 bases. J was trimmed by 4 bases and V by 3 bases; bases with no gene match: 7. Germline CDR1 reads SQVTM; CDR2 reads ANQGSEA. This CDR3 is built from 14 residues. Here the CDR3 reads CSVDIQGAGETQYF. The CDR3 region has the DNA TGCAGCGTTGACATTCAGGGGGCGGGAGAGACCCAGTACTTC.

The DNA of the CDR3 is TGTGCCAGCAGCTCATATGGGCAGGGTTTAACGGGGGAGCTGTTTTTT. It codes for CASSSYGQGLTGELFF. The chain has TRBV28 and TRBJ2-2; D is perhaps TRBD1 (5 bases). Per the germline V gene, CDR1 is MDHEN and CDR2 is SYDVKM. V was pared by 6 bases and J by 8 bases, with 22 bases between. The CDR3 extends over 16 amino acids.

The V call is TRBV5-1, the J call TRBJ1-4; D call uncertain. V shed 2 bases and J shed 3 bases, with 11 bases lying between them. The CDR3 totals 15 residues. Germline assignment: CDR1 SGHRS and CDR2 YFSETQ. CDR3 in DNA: TGCGCCAGCAGCTTAGGAGGAGGATCTAATGAAAAACTGTTTTTT. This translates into CASSLGGGSNEKLFF. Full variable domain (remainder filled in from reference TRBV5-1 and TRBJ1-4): KAGVTQTPRYLIKTRGQQVTLSCSPISGHRSVSWYQQTPGQGLQFLFEYFSETQRNKGNFPGRFSGRQFSNSRSEMNVSTLELGDSALYLCASSLGGGSNEKLFFGSGTQLSVL.

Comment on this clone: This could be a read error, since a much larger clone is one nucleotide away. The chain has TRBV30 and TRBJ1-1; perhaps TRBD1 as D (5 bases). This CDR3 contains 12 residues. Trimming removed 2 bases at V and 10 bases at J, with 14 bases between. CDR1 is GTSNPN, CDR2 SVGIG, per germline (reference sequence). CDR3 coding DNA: TGTGCCTGGAGTAGTGTGGGGCCTGGAGCTTTCTTT. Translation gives CAWSSVGPGAFF. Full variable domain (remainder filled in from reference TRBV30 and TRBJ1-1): SQTIHQWPATLVQPVGSPLSLECTVEGTSNPNLYWYRQAAGRGLQLLFYSVGIGQISSEVPQNLSASRPQDRQFILSSKKLLLSDSGFYLCAWSSVGPGAFFGQGTRLTVV.

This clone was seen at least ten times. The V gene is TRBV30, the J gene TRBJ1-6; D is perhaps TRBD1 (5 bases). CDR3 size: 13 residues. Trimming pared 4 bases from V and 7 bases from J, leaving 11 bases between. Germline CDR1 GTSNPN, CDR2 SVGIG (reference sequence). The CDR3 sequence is CAWTGRRNSPLHF. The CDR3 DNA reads TGTGCCTGGACGGGACGGCGCAATTCACCCCTCCACTTT.

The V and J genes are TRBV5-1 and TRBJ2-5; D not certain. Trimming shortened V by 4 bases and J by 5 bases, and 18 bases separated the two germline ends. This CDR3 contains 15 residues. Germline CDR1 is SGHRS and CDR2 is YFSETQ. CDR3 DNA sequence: TGCGCCAGCAGCCCGTCTCAGTCCATTAGTGAGACCCAGTACTTC. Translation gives CASSPSQSISETQYF.

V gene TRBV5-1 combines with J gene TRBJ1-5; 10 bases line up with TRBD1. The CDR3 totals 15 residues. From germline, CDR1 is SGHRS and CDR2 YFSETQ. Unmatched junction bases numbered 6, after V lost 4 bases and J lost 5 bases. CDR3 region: CASSPGTGAHQPQHF. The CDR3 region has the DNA TGCGCCAGCAGCCCCGGGACAGGGGCGCATCAGCCCCAGCATTTT.

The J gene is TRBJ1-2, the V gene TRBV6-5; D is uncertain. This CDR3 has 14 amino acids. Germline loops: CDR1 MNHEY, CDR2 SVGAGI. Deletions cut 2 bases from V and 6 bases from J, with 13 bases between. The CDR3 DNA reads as TGTGCCAGCAGTTACCGGTCCCCGAGGGATGGCTACACCTTC. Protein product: CASSYRSPRDGYTF.

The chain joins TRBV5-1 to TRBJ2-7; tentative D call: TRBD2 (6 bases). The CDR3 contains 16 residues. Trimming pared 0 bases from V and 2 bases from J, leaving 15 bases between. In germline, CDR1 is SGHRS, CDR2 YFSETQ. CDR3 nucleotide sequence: TGCGCCAGCAGCTTGGATCCCTGGCGGGGAACCTACGAGCAGTACTTC. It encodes CASSLDPWRGTYEQYF.

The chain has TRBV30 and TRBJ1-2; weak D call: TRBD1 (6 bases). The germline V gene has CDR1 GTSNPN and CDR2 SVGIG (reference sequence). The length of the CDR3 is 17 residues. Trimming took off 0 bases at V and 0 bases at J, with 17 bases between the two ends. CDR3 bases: TGTGCCTGGAGTGTACAGACCCTACAGGGAGCTAACTATGGCTACACCTTC. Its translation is CAWSVQTLQGANYGYTF.

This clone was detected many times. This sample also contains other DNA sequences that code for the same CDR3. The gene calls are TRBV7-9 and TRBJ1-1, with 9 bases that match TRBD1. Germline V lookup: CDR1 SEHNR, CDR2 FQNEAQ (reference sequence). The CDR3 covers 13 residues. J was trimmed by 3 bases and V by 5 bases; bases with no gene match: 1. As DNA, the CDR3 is TGTGCCAGCAGCCGGACAGGGGACACTGAAGCTTTCTTT. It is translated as CASSRTGDTEAFF.

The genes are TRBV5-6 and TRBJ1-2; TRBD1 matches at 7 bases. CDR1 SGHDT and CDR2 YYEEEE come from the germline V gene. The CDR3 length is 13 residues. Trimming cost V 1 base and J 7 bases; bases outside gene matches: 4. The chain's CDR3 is CASSLWEGAGYTF. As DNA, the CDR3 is TGTGCCAGCAGCTTGTGGGAGGGGGCTGGCTACACCTTC. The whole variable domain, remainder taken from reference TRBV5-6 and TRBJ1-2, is DAGVTQSPTHLIKTRGQQVTLRCSPKSGHDTVSWYQQALGQGPQFIFQYYEEEERQRGNFPDRFSGHQFPNYSSELNVNALLLGDSALYLCASSLWEGAGYTFGSGTRLTVV.

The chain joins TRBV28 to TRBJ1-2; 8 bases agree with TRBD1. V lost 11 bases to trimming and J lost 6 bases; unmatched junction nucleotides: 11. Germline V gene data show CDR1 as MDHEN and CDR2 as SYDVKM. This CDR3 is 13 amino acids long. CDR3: CAANPGGFNGYTF. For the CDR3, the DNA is TGTGCCGCAAACCCAGGGGGCTTTAATGGCTACACCTTC.

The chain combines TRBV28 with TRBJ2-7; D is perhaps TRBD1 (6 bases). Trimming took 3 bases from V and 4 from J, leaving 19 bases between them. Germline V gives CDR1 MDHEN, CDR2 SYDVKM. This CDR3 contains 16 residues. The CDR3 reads CASSFPRQALRYEQYF. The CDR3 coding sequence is TGTGCCAGCAGTTTCCCTCGACAGGCGCTGAGGTACGAGCAGTACTTC. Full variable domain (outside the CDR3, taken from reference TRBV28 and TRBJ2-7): DVKVTQSSRYLVKRTGEKVFLECVQDMDHENMFWYRQDPGLGLRLIYFSYDVKMKEKGDIPEGYSVSREKKERFSLILESASTNQTSMYLCASSFPRQALRYEQYFGPGTRLTVT.